These 27 T cell receptor beta chains originate from one sample sequenced in a study of CD8+ T cells in alopecia areata. Specified treatment: oral pan-JAK inhibitor, 5-10 mg twice daily. Following RNA extraction, reverse transcription yielded cDNA that acted as the sequencing template. Using immunoSEQ multiplex PCR, the repertoire was profiled, and TCRdb retains in-frame clones only, with some absent. The sample comprises 140,000 to 150,000 clones, nearly 55% of which are singletons, and about 15% rests with the top ten. Source: CD8+ T cells sorted from blood, taken at week 4, from a patient treated with tofacitinib. These receptor sequences come from a human donor with alopecia areata.

This clone appeared a few times. The CDR3: CASSYSHQRGVEQFF. The CDR3 bases are TGTGCCAGCAGTTACTCTCACCAGCGGGGGGTCGAGCAGTTCTTC. The rearrangement joins TRBV6-6 to TRBJ2-1; 9 nucleotides agree with TRBD2. The CDR3 loop spans 15 amino acids. Per germline, CDR1 MNHNY and CDR2 SVGAGI (reference sequence). V dropped 0 bases and J dropped 10; count of bases not matched to a gene: 7.

This chain connects TRBV7-8 to TRBJ1-6; unclear D gene. In germline, CDR1 is SGHVS, CDR2 FQNEAQ. The CDR3 extends over 13 amino acids. V lost 5 bases and J 9 bases, leaving 11 bases between the germline ends. The chain's CDR3 is CASSISPLSPLHF. The CDR3 DNA is TGTGCCAGCAGCATATCCCCCCTTTCACCCCTCCACTTT.

V and J are TRBV6-1 and TRBJ1-1; D perhaps matches TRBD1 (5 bases). The V and J ends lost 3 bases and 1 base respectively, with 6 bases between them. CDR3 size: 13 residues. The germline CDR1 and CDR2 sequences are MNHNS and SASEGT. The CDR3 loop reads CASSDGGNTEAFF. In DNA, the CDR3 is TGTGCCAGCAGTGATGGGGGGAACACTGAAGCTTTCTTT.

This chain joins TRBV13 and TRBJ2-7; no firm D call. The CDR3 is 14 amino acids. Trimming removed 1 base at V and 3 bases at J, with 10 bases between. Germline V lookup: CDR1 PRHDT, CDR2 FYEKMQ (reference sequence). DNA of the CDR3: TGTGCCAGCAGCTTAGTGAACCAGGACTACGAGCAGTACTTC. Protein sequence: CASSLVNQDYEQYF.

The chain carries TRBV15 and TRBJ2-2; D remains unclear. The CDR3 spans 15 residues. The V end lost 0 bases, the J end lost 0 bases, and 5 bases lay between the germline ends. From germline, CDR1 is LNHNV and CDR2 YYDKDF (reference sequence). The DNA for the CDR3 is TGTGCCACCAGCAGAGATATGTCGAACACCGGGGAGCTGTTTTTT. It encodes CATSRDMSNTGELFF.

The chain uses TRBV13 and TRBJ2-1; unclear D gene. Trimming cost V 2 bases and J 9 bases, with 8 bases left between them. The CDR3 has 12 amino acids. Germline V lookup: CDR1 PRHDT, CDR2 FYEKMQ (reference sequence). The CDR3 is CASSLSYSEQFF. In nucleotides, the CDR3 is TGTGCCAGCAGCTTAAGCTATAGTGAGCAGTTCTTC.

The chain recombines TRBV6-5 with TRBJ2-1, with 10 bases matching TRBD2. V lost 0 bases, J lost 10 bases, and 6 bases stayed unmatched. The CDR3 loop spans 15 amino acids. Germline V lookup: CDR1 MNHEY, CDR2 SVGAGI. CDR3 sequence (DNA): TGTGCCAGCAGTTACTCGGGACTAGCGACACAGGAGCAGTTCTTC. Translated: CASSYSGLATQEQFF.

There are a few counts of this clone. V and J are TRBV2 and TRBJ2-7; D not resolved. The CDR3 is 11 residues long. The germline V and J ends were trimmed by 3 bases and 3 bases, with 3 bases remaining between them. CDR1 SNHLY and CDR2 FYNNEI come from the germline V gene. DNA for the CDR3: TGTGCCAGCAGTGACGGCTACGAGCAGTACTTC. It translates to CASSDGYEQYF. The complete variable domain, with remaining parts taken from reference TRBV2 and TRBJ2-7, reads EPEVTQTPSHQVTQMGQEVILRCVPISNHLYFYWYRQILGQKVEFLVSFYNNEISEKSEIFDDQFSVERPDGSNFTLKIRSTKLEDSAMYFCASSDGYEQYFGPGTRLTVT.

The CDR3 here is CSVEGEGAYGEQYF. The CDR3 DNA is TGCAGCGTTGAAGGCGAGGGGGCCTATGGCGAGCAGTACTTC. V gene TRBV29-1 combines with J gene TRBJ2-7; TRBD1 aligns across 7 bases. CDR1 and CDR2 from the germline V gene are SQVTM and ANQGSEA. V gave up 1 base and J gave up 6 bases; unmatched junction bases: 9. The CDR3 totals 14 residues.

V is TRBV6-5 and J is TRBJ1-6; 7 nucleotides agree with TRBD1. The CDR3 sequence is 15 residues long. V shed 6 bases and J 9 bases; nucleotides not matched to a gene: 11. The V gene's germline CDR1 is MNHEY and CDR2 SVGAGI. The CDR3: CASSLSATGLSPLHF. As DNA, the CDR3 is TGTGCCAGCAGCTTATCCGCGACAGGGCTTTCACCCCTCCACTTT.

The chain joins TRBV7-8 to TRBJ2-7, with D possibly matching TRBD1 (6 bases). The CDR3 length is 17 residues. V was shortened by 5 bases and J by 3 bases, with 23 bases between the two germline ends. Germline V gene data show CDR1 as SGHVS and CDR2 as FQNEAQ. This chain's CDR3 is CASSTQLDQGIFYEQYF. Here the CDR3 DNA reads TGTGCCAGCAGCACCCAACTGGACCAGGGGATTTTCTACGAGCAGTACTTC.

This clone was picked up a small number of times. A clone one base away is much larger, so this may be a read error. Other DNA sequences in the sample encode the same CDR3. This sequence joins TRBV4-1 and TRBJ2-7, with D possibly matching TRBD1 (5 bases). CDR3 length: 14 residues. Trimming cost V 0 bases and J 3 bases, with 9 bases left between them. Germline values: CDR1 MGHRA, CDR2 YSYEKL. The DNA of the CDR3 is TGCGCCAGCAGCCAAGATACTCAGGGCTACGAGCAGTACTTC. Its translation: CASSQDTQGYEQYF.

The genes are TRBV7-8 and TRBJ2-5, with D possibly TRBD2 on 6 matching bases. This CDR3 has 14 residues. The V gene's germline CDR1 is SGHVS and CDR2 FQNEAQ. Trimming took 3 bases from V and 5 from J, leaving 13 bases between them. The CDR3 region has the DNA TGTGCCAGCAGCTTCGTGCGGGGCGGGGAGACCCAGTACTTC. Translation gives CASSFVRGGETQYF. The full variable domain, rest sourced from reference TRBV7-8 and TRBJ2-5, is GAGVSQSPRYKVAKRGQDVALRCDPISGHVSLFWYQQALGQGPEFLTYFQNEAQLDKSGLPSDRFFAERPEGSVSTLKIQRTQQEDSAVYLCASSFVRGGETQYFGPGTRLLVL.

This clone was seen only once. The chain uses TRBV5-1 and TRBJ1-6; 8 nucleotides match TRBD1. The V segment lost 5 bases and the J segment 5 bases; nucleotides outside the gene matches: 6. This CDR3 comprises 15 residues. CDR1 SGHRS and CDR2 YFSETQ come from the germline V gene. Here the CDR3 DNA reads TGCGCCAGCAGTTCGAGGACAGGGAATAATTCACCCCTCCACTTT. Translating gives CASSSRTGNNSPLHF. The full variable domain, with the rest looked up from reference TRBV5-1 and TRBJ1-6, is KAGVTQTPRYLIKTRGQQVTLSCSPISGHRSVSWYQQTPGQGLQFLFEYFSETQRNKGNFPGRFSGRQFSNSRSEMNVSTLELGDSALYLCASSSRTGNNSPLHFGNGTRLTVT.

The chain carries TRBV9 and TRBJ2-5; 7 bases agree with TRBD2. CDR3 size: 14 residues. Germline assignment: CDR1 SGDLS and CDR2 YYNGEE. V dropped 3 bases and J dropped 5; count of bases not matched to a gene: 7. DNA of the CDR3: TGTGCCAGCAGCGAAACTAGCGCAACGGAGACCCAGTACTTC. Translating gives CASSETSATETQYF.

This clone was counted between two and nine times. The chain has TRBV18 and TRBJ1-1; no clear D gene. V was shortened by 3 bases and J by 1 base, with 6 bases between the two germline ends. Per germline, CDR1 KGHSH and CDR2 LQKENI. This CDR3 comprises 13 residues. For the CDR3, the DNA is TGTGCCAGCTCACCTCCAGCGAACACTGAAGCTTTCTTT. Its protein is CASSPPANTEAFF.

The chain couples TRBV4-2 to TRBJ2-2; TRBD1 matches at 8 bases. Germline trimming cut 4 bases from V and 7 bases from J; bases unmatched to any gene: 5. The CDR3 spans 14 residues. CDR1 LGHNA and CDR2 YNFKEQ come from the germline V gene. CDR3 sequence: CASSPDRESGELFF. DNA for the CDR3: TGTGCCAGCAGCCCGGACAGGGAAAGCGGGGAGCTGTTTTTT.

The chain links TRBV5-6 to TRBJ1-1; D unclear. V lost 1 base to trimming and J lost 3 bases, with 7 bases between them. This CDR3 is 13 amino acids long. CDR1 SGHDT and CDR2 YYEEEE come from the germline V gene. CDR3 nucleotides: TGTGCCAGCAGCTTGTTCGGGGACACTGAAGCTTTCTTT. Protein product: CASSLFGDTEAFF.

The J gene is TRBJ2-1, the V gene TRBV7-9, with no clear D. Trimming stripped 8 bases from V and 8 bases from J, with 13 bases between. The CDR3 sequence is 12 residues long. Germline CDR1 and CDR2: SEHNR and FQNEAQ (reference sequence). The CDR3 coding sequence is TGTGCCAGCGGGCTGACGGTGGATGAGCAGTTCTTC. This sequence encodes CASGLTVDEQFF. Full variable domain (rest looked up from reference TRBV7-9 and TRBJ2-1): DTGVSQNPRHKITKRGQNVTFRCDPISEHNRLYWYRQTLGQGPEFLTYFQNEAQLEKSRLLSDRFSAERPKGSFSTLEIQRTEQGDSAMYLCASGLTVDEQFFGPGTRLTVL.

This chain connects TRBV9 to TRBJ1-2; no firm D call. The CDR3 spans 14 residues. V was clipped by 2 bases and J by 5 bases, with 13 bases between them. The germline gives CDR1 SGDLS, CDR2 YYNGEE. The CDR3 loop is CASSVSGEDYGYTF. For the CDR3, the DNA is TGTGCCAGCAGCGTTTCGGGCGAGGATTATGGCTACACCTTC.

The chain recombines TRBV29-1 with TRBJ1-2, with 8 bases lining up with TRBD1. V was pared by 6 bases and J by 4 bases, with 7 bases of the junction left unmatched. Germline V lookup: CDR1 SQVTM, CDR2 ANQGSEA. The CDR3 extends over 13 amino acids. CDR3 loop: CSVQEQGVYGYTF. The CDR3, as DNA: TGCAGCGTCCAGGAACAGGGGGTCTATGGCTACACCTTC.

The chain carries TRBV5-1 and TRBJ2-7; D is perhaps TRBD1 (5 bases). The germline gives CDR1 SGHRS, CDR2 YFSETQ. Between the trimmed V and J ends, which lost 2 bases and 0 bases, there was a span of 12 bases. The CDR3 is 15 residues long. CDR3 region: CASSLRQLNSYEQYF. The CDR3 region has the DNA TGCGCCAGCAGCTTACGACAGTTGAACTCCTACGAGCAGTACTTC.

The V and J genes are TRBV29-1 and TRBJ1-2; maybe TRBD1 (5 bases). CDR3 length: 14 amino acids. Germline V lookup: CDR1 SQVTM, CDR2 ANQGSEA. V was trimmed by 0 bases and J by 4 bases, leaving 12 bases between them. CDR3 residues: CSVEDVWDGYGYTF. The CDR3 coding sequence is TGCAGCGTTGAAGATGTCTGGGACGGCTATGGCTACACCTTC.

V usage is TRBV27 and J usage is TRBJ1-1; perhaps TRBD1 as D (5 bases). Germline CDR1 reads MNHEY; CDR2 reads SMNVEV (reference sequence). V lost 2 bases and J 1 base, leaving 8 bases between the germline ends. The CDR3 consists of 14 residues. The CDR3 region has the DNA TGTGCCAGCAGTTTAATAGGGGAGAACACTGAAGCTTTCTTT. Translating it yields CASSLIGENTEAFF.

This clone was seen more than once but under ten times. This chain uses TRBV19 with TRBJ1-2, with 7 positions matching TRBD1. CDR1 is LNHDA and CDR2 is SQIVND in the germline V gene (reference sequence). The V segment lost 3 bases and the J segment 1 base; nucleotides outside the gene matches: 8. The CDR3 runs 16 residues. DNA for the CDR3: TGTGCCAGTAGTATTCAACAGGGGAACAATAACTATGGCTACACCTTC. This codes for CASSIQQGNNNYGYTF. Looking up the rest from reference TRBV19 and TRBJ1-2 gives the full variable domain: DGGITQSPKYLFRKEGQNVTLSCEQNLNHDAMYWYRQDPGQGLRLIYYSQIVNDFQKGDIAEGYSVSREKKESFPLTVTSAQKNPTAFYLCASSIQQGNNNYGYTFGSGTRLTVV.

Comment on this clone: Other nucleotide sequences in the sample specify the same CDR3. The V call is TRBV9, the J call TRBJ2-7, with D perhaps being TRBD1 or TRBD2 (5 bases each). There are 14 residues in the CDR3. Germline assignment: CDR1 SGDLS and CDR2 YYNGEE. V lost 0 bases to trimming and J lost 2 bases, with 9 bases between them. In DNA, the CDR3 is TGTGCCAGCAGCGTAGGAGGGGAGACCTACGAGCAGTACTTC. Its translation is CASSVGGETYEQYF.

The CDR3 DNA reads as TGTGCCAGCAGTTTACAGGGGTTTTCCAACTATGGCTACACCTTC. It is translated as CASSLQGFSNYGYTF. The chain links TRBV27 to TRBJ1-2; a weak D match, TRBD1 (6 bases). This CDR3 contains 15 residues. Trimming took 2 bases from V and 2 from J, leaving 12 bases between them. CDR1 and CDR2 from the germline V gene are MNHEY and SMNVEV (reference sequence).